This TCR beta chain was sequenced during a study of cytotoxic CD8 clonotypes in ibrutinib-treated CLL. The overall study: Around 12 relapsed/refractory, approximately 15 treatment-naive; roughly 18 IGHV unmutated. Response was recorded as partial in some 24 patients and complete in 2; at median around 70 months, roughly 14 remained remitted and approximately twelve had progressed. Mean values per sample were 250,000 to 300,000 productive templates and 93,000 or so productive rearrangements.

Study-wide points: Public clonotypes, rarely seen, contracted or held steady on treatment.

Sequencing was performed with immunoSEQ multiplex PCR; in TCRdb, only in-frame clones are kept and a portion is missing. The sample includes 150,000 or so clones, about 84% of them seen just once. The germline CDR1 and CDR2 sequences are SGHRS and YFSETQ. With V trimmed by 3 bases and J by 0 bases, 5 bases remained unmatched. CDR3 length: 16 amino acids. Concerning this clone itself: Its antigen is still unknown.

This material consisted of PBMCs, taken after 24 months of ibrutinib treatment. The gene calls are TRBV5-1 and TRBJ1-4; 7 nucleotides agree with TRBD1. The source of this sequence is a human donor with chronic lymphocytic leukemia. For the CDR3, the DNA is TGCGCCAGCAGCTGGGGACAGTCAGCAACTAATGAAAAACTGTTTTTT. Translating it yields CASSWGQSATNEKLFF.